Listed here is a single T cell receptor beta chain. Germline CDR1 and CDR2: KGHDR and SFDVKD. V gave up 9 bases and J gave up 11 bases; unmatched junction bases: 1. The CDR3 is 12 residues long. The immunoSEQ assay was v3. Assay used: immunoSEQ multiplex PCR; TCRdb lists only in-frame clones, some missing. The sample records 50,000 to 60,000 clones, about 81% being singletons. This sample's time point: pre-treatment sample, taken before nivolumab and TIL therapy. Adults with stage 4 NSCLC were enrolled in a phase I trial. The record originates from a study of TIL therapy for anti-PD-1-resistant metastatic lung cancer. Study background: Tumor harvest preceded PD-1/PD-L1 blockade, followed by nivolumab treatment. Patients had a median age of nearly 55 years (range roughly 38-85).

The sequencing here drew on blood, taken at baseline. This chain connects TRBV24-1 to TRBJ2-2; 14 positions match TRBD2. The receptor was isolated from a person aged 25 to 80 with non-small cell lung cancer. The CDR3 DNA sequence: TGTGCCACCGGACTAGCGGGAGGAGAGCTGTTTTTT. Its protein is CATGLAGGELFF.